In this sample, the clone carrying this T cell receptor (beta chain) turned up once. In the authors' methods: From reference gene primer amplification, estimates of nucleated cell counts were derived. Repertoires were generated with immunoSEQ multiplex PCR, while TCRdb's copy carries only in-frame clones and drops some. The V and J calls and clone size come from that table; D and trimming were worked out from the DNA. The sample has 300,000 to 500,000 clones, approximately 87% seen once; the top ten hold roughly 0.97%. This entry belongs to a study of blood T cell repertoires in COVID-19. CDR1 and CDR2 from the germline V gene are MGHDK and SYGVNS. There are 15 residues in the CDR3. V shed 4 bases and J 2 bases; nucleotides not matched to a gene: 3.

The clonotype was recovered from a woman in her 30s with acute COVID-19. Material: PBMCs or T cells enriched from blood (not recorded which). The chain has TRBV25-1 and TRBJ2-5; 11 bases are a match to TRBD2. The CDR3 DNA follows: TGTGCCAGCAGTGCCCTAGCGGGGGGACAAGAGACCCAGTACTTC. The encoded protein is CASSALAGGQETQYF.